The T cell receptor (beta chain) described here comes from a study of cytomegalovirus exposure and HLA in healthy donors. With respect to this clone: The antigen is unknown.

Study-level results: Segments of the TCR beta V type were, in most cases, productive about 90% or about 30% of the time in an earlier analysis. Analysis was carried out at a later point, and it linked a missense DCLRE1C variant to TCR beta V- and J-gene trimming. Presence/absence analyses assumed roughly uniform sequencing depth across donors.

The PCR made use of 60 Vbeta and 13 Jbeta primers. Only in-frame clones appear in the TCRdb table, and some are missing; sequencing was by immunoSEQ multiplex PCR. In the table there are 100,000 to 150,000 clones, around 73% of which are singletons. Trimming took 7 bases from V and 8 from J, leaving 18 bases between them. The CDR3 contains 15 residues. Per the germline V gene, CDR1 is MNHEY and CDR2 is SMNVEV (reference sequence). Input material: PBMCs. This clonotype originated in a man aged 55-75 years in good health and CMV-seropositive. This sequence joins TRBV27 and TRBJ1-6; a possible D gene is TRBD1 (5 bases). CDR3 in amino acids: CASNRARWGDSPLHF. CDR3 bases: TGTGCCAGCAACAGAGCCCGGTGGGGGGATTCACCCCTCCACTTT.